One and the same sample provided the 21 T cell receptor beta chains below, sequenced in a study of blood T cell repertoires in COVID-19. Only in-frame clones appear in the TCRdb table, and some are missing; sequencing was by immunoSEQ multiplex PCR. The repertoire holds 200,000 to 250,000 clones, around 87% seen once, with 5.5% to 7.5% in the top ten. The sequencing input was peripheral blood. The receptors stem from a woman aged 70-85 years with active or convalescent COVID-19.

The chain links TRBV24-1 to TRBJ2-1; TRBD2 aligns across 8 bases. V shed 4 bases and J 2 bases; nucleotides not matched to a gene: 9. The CDR3 consists of 17 residues. CDR1 KGHDR and CDR2 SFDVKD come from the germline V gene. The CDR3 sequence: CATSDSPGGGPYNEQFF. The CDR3 DNA reads as TGTGCCACCAGTGACTCGCCCGGGGGGGGACCCTACAATGAGCAGTTCTTC.

V usage is TRBV5-1 and J usage is TRBJ2-3; D call uncertain. V was clipped by 2 bases and J by 6 bases, with 4 bases between them. This CDR3 region has 11 residues. The germline V gene has CDR1 SGHRS and CDR2 YFSETQ. The CDR3 DNA follows: TGCGCCAGCAGCTTCATTGATACGCAGTATTTT. Its protein product is CASSFIDTQYF. The full variable domain, in which reference TRBV5-1 and TRBJ2-3 provide the parts outside the CDR3, is KAGVTQTPRYLIKTRGQQVTLSCSPISGHRSVSWYQQTPGQGLQFLFEYFSETQRNKGNFPGRFSGRQFSNSRSEMNVSTLELGDSALYLCASSFIDTQYFGPGTRLTVL.

The CDR3 region has the DNA TGTGCCAGCAAGGGGAGCGGGGAGAGGGCCGGGGAGCTGTTTTTT. Translating gives CASKGSGERAGELFF. The chain is built from TRBV6-5 and TRBJ2-2; 7 bases fit TRBD2. The V segment lost 7 bases and the J segment 6 bases; nucleotides outside the gene matches: 11. Germline V CDR1 and CDR2: MNHEY, SVGAGI. CDR3 size: 15 residues.

The chain uses TRBV15 and TRBJ1-6, with D possibly TRBD1 on 5 matching bases. The germline CDR1 and CDR2 sequences are LNHNV and YYDKDF (reference sequence). V lost 1 base to trimming and J lost 2 bases, with 9 bases between them. The CDR3 totals 16 residues. The CDR3 sequence is CATSRGGLTYNSPLHF. CDR3 sequence (DNA): TGTGCCACCAGCAGAGGGGGACTGACCTATAATTCACCCCTCCACTTT.

V is TRBV6-5 and J is TRBJ1-4; TRBD1 aligns across 8 bases. V lost 6 bases to trimming and J lost 4 bases; unmatched junction nucleotides: 4. This CDR3 has 14 amino acids. Germline V gene data show CDR1 as MNHEY and CDR2 as SVGAGI. The CDR3: CASRSQGGNEKLFF. In nucleotides, the CDR3 is TGTGCCAGCAGATCACAGGGGGGTAATGAAAAACTGTTTTTT.

The rearrangement uses TRBV18 and TRBJ1-1; possible D gene TRBD1, 6 bases. V lost 6 bases and J lost 5, with 19 bases in between. Germline V gives CDR1 KGHSH, CDR2 LQKENI. CDR3 size: 15 residues. The CDR3: CASSHSQGPRTEAFF. The CDR3 nucleotides are TGTGCCAGCTCCCACAGTCAGGGGCCGAGAACTGAAGCTTTCTTT.

Here the CDR3 DNA reads TGTGCCAGCAGCCTCGAAACTAGCGGGGGGTACAATGAGCAGTTCTTC. This encodes CASSLETSGGYNEQFF. This rearrangement joins TRBV7-3 to TRBJ2-1; 12 bases map to TRBD2. After removal of 5 bases from V and 4 bases from J, the junction contained 6 bases not matched to a gene. The CDR3 has 16 amino acids. From germline, CDR1 is SGHTA and CDR2 FQGTGA.

The chain combines TRBV6-6 with TRBJ1-1; 7 bases fit TRBD1. J lost 1 base, V lost 5 bases, and 19 bases had no gene match. There are 19 residues in the CDR3. Germline V gene data show CDR1 as MNHNY and CDR2 as SVGAGI (reference sequence). The DNA of the CDR3 is TGTGCCAGCAGTCACCCCTGGTCTCCGGGACAGCTGACGAACACTGAAGCTTTCTTT. It specifies CASSHPWSPGQLTNTEAFF.

The chain is built from TRBV15 and TRBJ2-2, with 10 bases that match TRBD2. J was trimmed by 5 bases and V by 9 bases; bases with no gene match: 9. In germline, CDR1 is LNHNV, CDR2 YYDKDF (reference sequence). The CDR3 spans 15 residues. In DNA form, the CDR3 reads TGTGCCACAGGGCTAGCGGGGGTTGTGACCGGGGAGCTGTTTTTT. Its protein is CATGLAGVVTGELFF.

This clone was counted once. This sequence joins TRBV15 and TRBJ1-1, with D possibly TRBD1 on 6 matching bases. The V end was cut by 0 bases, the J end by 3 bases, with 14 bases between. This CDR3 is 16 amino acids long. Germline V gives CDR1 LNHNV, CDR2 YYDKDF (reference sequence). CDR3 coding DNA: TGTGCCACCAGCAGAGATGAAGGGCCAGGGGACACTGAAGCTTTCTTT. The encoded protein is CATSRDEGPGDTEAFF.

The chain combines TRBV6-4 with TRBJ2-1; 8 bases line up with TRBD2. The CDR3 length is 17 residues. CDR1 MRHNA and CDR2 SNTAGT come from the germline V gene. Losses at the gene ends were 7 bases for V and 5 bases for J; bases not matched to a gene: 16. The CDR3 DNA reads TGTGCCAGCACCCCTCACACCCTACGGGGGGGACACAATGAGCAGTTCTTC. Protein: CASTPHTLRGGHNEQFF.

V usage is TRBV7-9 and J usage is TRBJ1-2, with a possible D match to TRBD1 (6 bases). V was cut by 4 bases and J by 8 bases, with 23 bases left in between. In germline, CDR1 is SEHNR, CDR2 FQNEAQ (reference sequence). The CDR3 runs to 16 residues. The CDR3 reads CASSSGTSGYGYGYTF. CDR3 coding DNA: TGTGCCAGCAGCTCCGGGACATCCGGCTATGGCTACGGCTACACCTTC.

The chain is built from TRBV7-3 and TRBJ1-3; 8 bases map to TRBD1. Trimming took 5 bases from V and 4 from J; bases not matched to a gene: 4. Per the germline V gene, CDR1 is SGHTA and CDR2 is FQGTGA. The CDR3 has 14 amino acids. CDR3 loop: CASSPDRVGNTIYF. In DNA, the CDR3 is TGTGCCAGCAGCCCGGACAGGGTGGGAAACACCATATATTTT.

This chain uses TRBV27 with TRBJ1-4, with D possibly matching TRBD1 (6 bases). The V and J ends lost 2 bases and 7 bases respectively, with 14 bases between them. In germline, CDR1 is MNHEY, CDR2 SMNVEV (reference sequence). The CDR3 sequence is 15 residues long. The CDR3 DNA is TGTGCCAGCAGTTTAGGGGCAGGGGAGGGTGAAAAACTGTTTTTT. Its protein is CASSLGAGEGEKLFF.

CDR3 coding DNA: TGTGCCAGCAGCTTGGGGCGTGGCGTTGGGACTTATGGCTACACCTTC. Its protein is CASSLGRGVGTYGYTF. The chain has TRBV5-4 and TRBJ1-2; a possible D gene is TRBD1 (5 bases). In germline, CDR1 is SGHNT, CDR2 YYREEE (reference sequence). Trimming cost V 0 bases and J 5 bases, with 17 bases left between them. The CDR3 runs to 16 residues.

The J gene is TRBJ2-1, the V gene TRBV19, with a weak D call TRBD2 (5 bases). Germline V CDR1 and CDR2: LNHDA, SQIVND (reference sequence). The CDR3 contains 14 residues. Trimming removed 6 bases at V and 8 bases at J, with 17 bases between. CDR3 in amino acids: CASSPSTGFDEQFF. CDR3 coding DNA: TGTGCCAGTAGCCCTTCCACGGGGTTCGATGAGCAGTTCTTC.

CDR3 amino acids: CASSWVGGSDTQYF. CDR3 sequence (DNA): TGTGCCAGCAGCTGGGTGGGGGGGTCAGATACGCAGTATTTT. The chain employs TRBV11-2 and TRBJ2-3; TRBD2 aligns across 7 bases. This CDR3 is 14 amino acids long. Germline assignment: CDR1 SGHAT and CDR2 FQNNGV. J gave up 4 bases and V 4 bases, and 5 bases lay outside the gene matches.

The V call is TRBV5-1, the J call TRBJ1-6; D call uncertain. Germline V gives CDR1 SGHRS, CDR2 YFSETQ. Trimming shortened V by 6 bases and J by 6 bases, and 7 bases separated the two germline ends. This CDR3 region has 12 residues. The CDR3 DNA follows: TGCGCCAGCATCCGGTTTAATTCACCCCTCCACTTT. This gives the protein CASIRFNSPLHF.

In DNA, the CDR3 is TGTGCCAGCAGCTTAACAGGGCAGGTCACCTTGAACCCGAACACTGAAGCTTTCTTT. Encoded protein: CASSLTGQVTLNPNTEAFF. The V and J genes are TRBV7-2 and TRBJ1-1, with a weak D call TRBD1 (6 bases). The germline gives CDR1 SGHTA, CDR2 FQGNSA. Trimming cost V 2 bases and J 1 base, with 23 bases left between them. The CDR3 is 19 residues long.

The chain links TRBV27 to TRBJ2-6; no clear D gene. The CDR3 extends over 14 amino acids. V was shortened by 10 bases and J by 0 bases, with 10 bases between the two germline ends. From germline, CDR1 is MNHEY and CDR2 SMNVEV (reference sequence). In nucleotides, the CDR3 is TGTGCCACCTCCCAGAACTCTGGGGCCAACGTCCTGACTTTC. It codes for CATSQNSGANVLTF.

This sequence joins TRBV20-1 and TRBJ1-1, with no clear D. The CDR3 is 11 amino acids. Germline CDR1 is DFQATT and CDR2 is SNEGSKA (reference sequence). Trimming cost V 3 bases and J 3 bases, with 5 bases left between them. The CDR3 spells CSARGDTEAFF. The DNA of the CDR3 is TGCAGTGCTAGGGGAGACACTGAAGCTTTCTTT.